The present TCR beta chain was sequenced within a study of CD8 T cells in ankylosing spondylitis. TCRdb independently ran MiXCR on the 5' RACE reads; one entry per CDR3 protein. The sample holds about 510,000 distinct CDR3 sequences, 5.3% seen once. CDR1 is LGHNA and CDR2 is YSLEER in the germline V gene. V lost 4 bases and J 1 base, leaving 8 bases between the germline ends. The CDR3 is 15 amino acids. This clonotype was detected only a few times. The antigen is not known. Findings of the study overall: Disease-linked clones were found to be CD8+ and relatively rare in peripheral blood. Within ankylosing spondylitis blood, a TCR beta motif made up of several highly homologous variants appeared to be characteristic. Within matched ankylosing spondylitis synovial fluid, disease-linked clones were reportedly significantly enriched. Prior literature has documented some motif variants in synovial fluid and blood from reactive arthritis.

Sequenced material: blood, either unsorted or a sorted T cell fraction (not recorded which). The V gene is TRBV4-3, the J gene TRBJ2-6; D remains unclear. This clonotype was obtained from a male donor with ankylosing spondylitis. CDR3 region: CASSRGESGANVLTF. CDR3 nucleotide sequence: TGCGCCAGCAGCCGTGGGGAATCTGGGGCCAACGTCCTGACTTTC.